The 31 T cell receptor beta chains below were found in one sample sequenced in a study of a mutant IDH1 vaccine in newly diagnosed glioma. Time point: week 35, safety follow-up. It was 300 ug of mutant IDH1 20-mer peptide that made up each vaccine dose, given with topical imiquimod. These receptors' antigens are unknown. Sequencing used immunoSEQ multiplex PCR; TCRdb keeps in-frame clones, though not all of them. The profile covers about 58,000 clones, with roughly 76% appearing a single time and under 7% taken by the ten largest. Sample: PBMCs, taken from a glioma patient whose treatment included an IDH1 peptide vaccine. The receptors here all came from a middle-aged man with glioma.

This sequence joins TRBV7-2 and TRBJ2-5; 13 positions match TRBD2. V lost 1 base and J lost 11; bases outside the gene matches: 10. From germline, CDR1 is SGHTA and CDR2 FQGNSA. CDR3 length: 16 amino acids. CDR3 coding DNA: TGTGCCAGCAGCTTAGTCTTCTGGACTAGCGGGAGTTCGCAGTACTTC. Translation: CASSLVFWTSGSSQYF.

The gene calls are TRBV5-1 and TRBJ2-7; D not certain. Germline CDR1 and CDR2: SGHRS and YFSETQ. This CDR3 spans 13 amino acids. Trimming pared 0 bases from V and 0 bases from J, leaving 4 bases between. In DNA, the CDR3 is TGCGCCAGCAGCTTGGACGGCTCCTACGAGCAGTACTTC. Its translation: CASSLDGSYEQYF. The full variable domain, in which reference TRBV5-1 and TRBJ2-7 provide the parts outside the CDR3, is KAGVTQTPRYLIKTRGQQVTLSCSPISGHRSVSWYQQTPGQGLQFLFEYFSETQRNKGNFPGRFSGRQFSNSRSEMNVSTLELGDSALYLCASSLDGSYEQYFGPGTRLTVT.

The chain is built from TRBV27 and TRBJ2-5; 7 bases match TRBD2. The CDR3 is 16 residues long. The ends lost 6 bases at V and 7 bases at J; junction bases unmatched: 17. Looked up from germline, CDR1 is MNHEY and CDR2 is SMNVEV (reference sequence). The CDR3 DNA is TGTGCCAGCAGGCACCCAACCGGGACTACAGCTGGGACCCAGTACTTC. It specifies CASRHPTGTTAGTQYF.

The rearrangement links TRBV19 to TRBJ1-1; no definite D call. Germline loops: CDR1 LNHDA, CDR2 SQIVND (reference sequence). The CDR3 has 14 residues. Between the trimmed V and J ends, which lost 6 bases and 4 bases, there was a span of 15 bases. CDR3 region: CASSRGRLSTEAFF. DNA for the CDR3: TGTGCCAGTAGCCGTGGGCGGCTCAGCACTGAAGCTTTCTTT. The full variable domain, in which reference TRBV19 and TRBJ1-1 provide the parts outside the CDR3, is DGGITQSPKYLFRKEGQNVTLSCEQNLNHDAMYWYRQDPGQGLRLIYYSQIVNDFQKGDIAEGYSVSREKKESFPLTVTSAQKNPTAFYLCASSRGRLSTEAFFGQGTRLTVV.

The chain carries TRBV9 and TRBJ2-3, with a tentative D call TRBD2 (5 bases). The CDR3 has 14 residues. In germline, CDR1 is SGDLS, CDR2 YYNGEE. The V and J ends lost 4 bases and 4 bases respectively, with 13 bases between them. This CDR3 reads CASSPRVGSDTQYF. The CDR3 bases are TGTGCCAGCAGCCCGCGGGTCGGGTCAGATACGCAGTATTTT.

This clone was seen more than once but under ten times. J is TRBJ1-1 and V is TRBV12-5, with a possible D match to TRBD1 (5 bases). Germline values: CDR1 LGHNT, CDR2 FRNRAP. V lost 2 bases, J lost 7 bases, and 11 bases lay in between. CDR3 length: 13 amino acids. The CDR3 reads CASGLYQGHEAFF. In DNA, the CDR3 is TGTGCTAGTGGTTTGTACCAGGGCCATGAAGCTTTCTTT.

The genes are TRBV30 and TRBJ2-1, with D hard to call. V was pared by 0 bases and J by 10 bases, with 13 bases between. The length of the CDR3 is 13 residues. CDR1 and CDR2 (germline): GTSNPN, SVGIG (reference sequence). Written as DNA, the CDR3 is TGTGCCTGGAGTGTCGGTCTAGGCGGCGAGCAGTTCTTC. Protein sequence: CAWSVGLGGEQFF.

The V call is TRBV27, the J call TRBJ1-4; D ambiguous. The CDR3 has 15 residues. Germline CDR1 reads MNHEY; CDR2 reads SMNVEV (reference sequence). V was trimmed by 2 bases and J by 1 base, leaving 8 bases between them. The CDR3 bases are TGTGCCAGCAGTTTACGGGGAAGAACTAATGAAAAACTGTTTTTT. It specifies CASSLRGRTNEKLFF.

This CDR3 reads CASSLFRTGGANVLTF. CDR3 in DNA: TGTGCCAGCAGTTTATTCCGGACAGGGGGGGCCAACGTCCTGACTTTC. This sequence joins TRBV27 and TRBJ2-6; 8 positions agree with TRBD1. The V segment lost 1 base and the J segment 4 bases; nucleotides outside the gene matches: 3. CDR3 length equals 16 residues. Germline assignment: CDR1 MNHEY and CDR2 SMNVEV (reference sequence).

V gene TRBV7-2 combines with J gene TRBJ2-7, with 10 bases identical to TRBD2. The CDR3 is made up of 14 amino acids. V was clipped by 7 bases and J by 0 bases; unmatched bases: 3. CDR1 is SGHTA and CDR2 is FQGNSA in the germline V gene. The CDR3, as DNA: TGTGCCAGCACCACTAGCGGGGCCTCCTACGAGCAGTACTTC. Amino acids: CASTTSGASYEQYF.

As DNA, the CDR3 is TGTGCCAGCAGCTTAGGGGCGTACGTTGGCTATGGCTACACCTTC. It encodes CASSLGAYVGYGYTF. The chain has TRBV7-2 and TRBJ1-2; D gene ambiguous. The V end lost 1 base, the J end lost 4 bases, and 13 bases lay between the germline ends. Per germline, CDR1 SGHTA and CDR2 FQGNSA. The CDR3 has 15 amino acids.

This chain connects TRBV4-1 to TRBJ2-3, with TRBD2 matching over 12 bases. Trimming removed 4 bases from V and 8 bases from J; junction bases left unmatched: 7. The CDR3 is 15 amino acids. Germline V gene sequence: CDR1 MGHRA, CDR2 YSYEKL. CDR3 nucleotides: TGCGCCAGCAGCCCGACTAGCGGGAGCCCGAGTACGCAGTATTTT. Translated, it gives CASSPTSGSPSTQYF.

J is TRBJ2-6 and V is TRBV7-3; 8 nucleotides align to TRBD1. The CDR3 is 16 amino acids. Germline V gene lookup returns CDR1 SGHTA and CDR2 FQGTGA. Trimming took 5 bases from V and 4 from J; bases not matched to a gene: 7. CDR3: CASSPRGRAGANVLTF. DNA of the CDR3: TGTGCCAGCAGCCCCAGGGGGCGCGCAGGGGCCAACGTCCTGACTTTC.

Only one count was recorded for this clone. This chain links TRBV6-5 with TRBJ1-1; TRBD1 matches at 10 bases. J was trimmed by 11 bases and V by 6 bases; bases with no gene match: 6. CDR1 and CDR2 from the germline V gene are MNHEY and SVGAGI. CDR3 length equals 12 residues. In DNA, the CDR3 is TGTGCCAGCAGGAGACGACAGGGGGCGGCTTTCTTT. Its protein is CASRRRQGAAFF.

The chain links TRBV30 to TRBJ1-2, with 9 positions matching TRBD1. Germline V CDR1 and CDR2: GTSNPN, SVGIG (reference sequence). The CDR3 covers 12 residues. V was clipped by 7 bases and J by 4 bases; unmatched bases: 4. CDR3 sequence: CASPGQGYGYTF. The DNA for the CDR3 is TGTGCCTCCCCGGGACAGGGCTATGGCTACACCTTC.

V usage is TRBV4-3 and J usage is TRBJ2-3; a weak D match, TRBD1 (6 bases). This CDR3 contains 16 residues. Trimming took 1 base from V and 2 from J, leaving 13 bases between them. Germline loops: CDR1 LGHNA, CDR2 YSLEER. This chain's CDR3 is CASSQGGTGYTDTQYF. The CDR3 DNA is TGCGCCAGCAGCCAAGGGGGCACAGGGTACACAGATACGCAGTATTTT.

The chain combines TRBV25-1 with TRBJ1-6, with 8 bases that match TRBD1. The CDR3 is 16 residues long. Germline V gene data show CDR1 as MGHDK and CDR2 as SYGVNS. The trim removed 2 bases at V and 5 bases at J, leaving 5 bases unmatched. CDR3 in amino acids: CASSEGGRGHNSPLHF. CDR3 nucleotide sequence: TGTGCCAGCAGTGAAGGGGGCAGGGGGCATAATTCACCCCTCCACTTT.

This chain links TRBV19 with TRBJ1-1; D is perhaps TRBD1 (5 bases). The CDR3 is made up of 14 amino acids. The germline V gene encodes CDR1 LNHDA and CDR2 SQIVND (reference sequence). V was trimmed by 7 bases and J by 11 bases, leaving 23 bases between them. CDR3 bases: TGTGCCAGTAACCCCTACGGGACGACAAATTTGGCTTTCTTT. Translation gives CASNPYGTTNLAFF.

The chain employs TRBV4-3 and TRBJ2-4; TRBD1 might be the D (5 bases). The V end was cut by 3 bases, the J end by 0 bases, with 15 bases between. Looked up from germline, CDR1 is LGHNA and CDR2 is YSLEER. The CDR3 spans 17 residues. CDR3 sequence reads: CASSQDHRQLAKNIQYF. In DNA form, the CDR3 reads TGCGCCAGCAGCCAGGATCACAGACAGTTAGCCAAAAACATTCAGTACTTC.

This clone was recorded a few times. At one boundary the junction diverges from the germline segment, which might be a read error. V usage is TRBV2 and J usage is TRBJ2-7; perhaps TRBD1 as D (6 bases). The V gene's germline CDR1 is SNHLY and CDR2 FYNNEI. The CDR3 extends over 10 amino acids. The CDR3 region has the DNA TGTGCCAGCAGTGTTGCAGGGGCGCACTTC. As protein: CASSVAGAHF.

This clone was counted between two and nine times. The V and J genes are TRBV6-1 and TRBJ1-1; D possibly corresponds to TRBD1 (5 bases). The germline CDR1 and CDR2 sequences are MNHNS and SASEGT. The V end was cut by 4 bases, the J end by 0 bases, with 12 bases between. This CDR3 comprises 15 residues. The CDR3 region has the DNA TGTGCCAGCAGTGTACCAGGGTTCATGAACACTGAAGCTTTCTTT. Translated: CASSVPGFMNTEAFF.

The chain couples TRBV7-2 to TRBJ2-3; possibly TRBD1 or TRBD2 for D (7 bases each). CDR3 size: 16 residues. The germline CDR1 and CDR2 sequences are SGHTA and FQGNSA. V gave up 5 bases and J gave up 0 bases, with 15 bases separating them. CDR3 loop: CASSNLGGGSTDTQYF. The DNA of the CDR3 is TGTGCCAGCAGCAACCTGGGAGGGGGCAGCACAGATACGCAGTATTTT.

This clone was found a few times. The CDR3 spells CSVVGGADQPQHF. The CDR3 DNA reads as TGCAGCGTTGTTGGGGGGGCCGATCAGCCCCAGCATTTT. The chain uses TRBV29-1 and TRBJ1-5, with a tentative D call TRBD1 (6 bases). Germline values: CDR1 SQVTM, CDR2 ANQGSEA. CDR3 length equals 13 residues. The V and J ends lost 4 bases and 5 bases respectively, with 12 bases between them.

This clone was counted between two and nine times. CDR3 sequence reads: CASSPRGSPSGEQYF. CDR3 nucleotide sequence: TGTGCCAGCAGCCCCCGCGGGAGTCCCTCGGGCGAGCAGTACTTC. The chain combines TRBV9 with TRBJ2-7; 7 bases are shared with TRBD2. The length of the CDR3 is 15 residues. V lost 4 bases, J lost 6 bases, and 13 bases stayed unmatched. The germline V gene encodes CDR1 SGDLS and CDR2 YYNGEE.

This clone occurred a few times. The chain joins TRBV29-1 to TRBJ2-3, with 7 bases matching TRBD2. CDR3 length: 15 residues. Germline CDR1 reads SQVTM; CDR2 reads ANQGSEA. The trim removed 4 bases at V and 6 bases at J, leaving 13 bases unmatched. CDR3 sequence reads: CSVAGLPPRGDTQYF. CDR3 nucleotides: TGCAGCGTTGCGGGACTACCTCCTCGGGGGGATACGCAGTATTTT.

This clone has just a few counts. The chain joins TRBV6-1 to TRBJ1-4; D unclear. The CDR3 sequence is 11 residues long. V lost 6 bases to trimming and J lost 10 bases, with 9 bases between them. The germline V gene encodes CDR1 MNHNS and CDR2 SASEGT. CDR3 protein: CASRSDGKLFF. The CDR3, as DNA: TGTGCCAGCAGAAGCGACGGAAAACTGTTTTTT.

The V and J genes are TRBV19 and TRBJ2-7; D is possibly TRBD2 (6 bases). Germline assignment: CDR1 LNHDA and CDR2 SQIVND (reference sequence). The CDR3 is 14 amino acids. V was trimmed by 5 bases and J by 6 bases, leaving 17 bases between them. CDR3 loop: CASSPRRVPLEQYF. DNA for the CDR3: TGTGCCAGTAGTCCCCGGAGGGTCCCCCTCGAGCAGTACTTC.

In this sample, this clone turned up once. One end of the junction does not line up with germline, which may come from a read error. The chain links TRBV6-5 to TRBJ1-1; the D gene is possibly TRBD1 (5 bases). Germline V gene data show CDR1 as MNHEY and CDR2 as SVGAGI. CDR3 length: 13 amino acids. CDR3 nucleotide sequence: TGTGCCAGCAGTTCGTACAGGAACGCTGAAGCTTTCTTT. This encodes CASSSYRNAEAFF.

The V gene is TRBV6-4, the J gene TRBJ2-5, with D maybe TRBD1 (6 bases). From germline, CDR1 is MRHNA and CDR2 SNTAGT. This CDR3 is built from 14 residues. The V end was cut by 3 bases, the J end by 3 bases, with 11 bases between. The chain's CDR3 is CASSETAGEETQYF. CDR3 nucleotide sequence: TGTGCCAGCAGTGAAACGGCAGGGGAAGAGACCCAGTACTTC.

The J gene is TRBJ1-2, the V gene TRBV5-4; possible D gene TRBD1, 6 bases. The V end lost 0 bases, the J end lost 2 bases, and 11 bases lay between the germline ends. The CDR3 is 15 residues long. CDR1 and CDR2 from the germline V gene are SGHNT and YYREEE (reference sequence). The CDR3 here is CASSLDGRGNYGYTF. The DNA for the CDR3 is TGTGCCAGCAGCTTGGACGGCAGGGGAAACTATGGCTACACCTTC.

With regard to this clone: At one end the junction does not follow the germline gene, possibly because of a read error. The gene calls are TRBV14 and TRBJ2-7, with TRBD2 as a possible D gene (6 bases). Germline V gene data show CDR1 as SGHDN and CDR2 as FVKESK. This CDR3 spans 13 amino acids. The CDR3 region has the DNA TGTGCCAGCACCCAAGTAGCGGCGGGCGAGCAGTACTTC. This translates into CASTQVAAGEQYF.